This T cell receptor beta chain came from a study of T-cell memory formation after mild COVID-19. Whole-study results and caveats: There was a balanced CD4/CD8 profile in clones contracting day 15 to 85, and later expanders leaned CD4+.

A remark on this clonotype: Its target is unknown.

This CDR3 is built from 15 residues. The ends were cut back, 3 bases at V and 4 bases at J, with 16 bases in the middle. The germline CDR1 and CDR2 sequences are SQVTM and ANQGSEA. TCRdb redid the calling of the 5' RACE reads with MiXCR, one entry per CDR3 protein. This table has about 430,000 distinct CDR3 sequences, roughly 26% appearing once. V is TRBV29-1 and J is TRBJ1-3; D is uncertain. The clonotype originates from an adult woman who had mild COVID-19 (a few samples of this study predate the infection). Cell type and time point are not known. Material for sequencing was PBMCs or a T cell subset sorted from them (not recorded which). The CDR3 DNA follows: TGCAGCGTTGAGGACGGTGGCGCGCGGGGAAACACCATATATTTT. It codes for CSVEDGGARGNTIYF.